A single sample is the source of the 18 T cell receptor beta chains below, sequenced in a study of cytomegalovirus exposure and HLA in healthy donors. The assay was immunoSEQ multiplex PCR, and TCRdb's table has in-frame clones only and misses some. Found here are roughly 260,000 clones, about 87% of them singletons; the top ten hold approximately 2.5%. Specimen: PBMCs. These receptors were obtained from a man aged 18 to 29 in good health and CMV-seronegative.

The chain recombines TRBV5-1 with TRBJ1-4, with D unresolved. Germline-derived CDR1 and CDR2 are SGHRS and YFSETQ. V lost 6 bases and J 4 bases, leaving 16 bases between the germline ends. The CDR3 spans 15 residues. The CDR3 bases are TGCGCCAGCAATCGGCGCGGAGATAGTAATGAAAAACTGTTTTTT. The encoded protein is CASNRRGDSNEKLFF.

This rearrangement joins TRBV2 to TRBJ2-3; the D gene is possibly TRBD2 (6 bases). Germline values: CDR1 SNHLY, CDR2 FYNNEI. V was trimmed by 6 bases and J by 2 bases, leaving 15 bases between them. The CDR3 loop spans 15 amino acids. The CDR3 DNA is TGTGCCAGCAGACCGGCGGGGCCCCTCACAGATACGCAGTATTTT. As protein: CASRPAGPLTDTQYF.

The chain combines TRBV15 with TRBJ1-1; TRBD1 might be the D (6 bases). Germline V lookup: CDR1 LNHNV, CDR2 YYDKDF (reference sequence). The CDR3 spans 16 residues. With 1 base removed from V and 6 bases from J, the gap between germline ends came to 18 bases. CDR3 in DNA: TGTGCCACCAGCAGAGTACCCCAGGGGAGGGGTGCTGAAGCTTTCTTT. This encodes CATSRVPQGRGAEAFF.

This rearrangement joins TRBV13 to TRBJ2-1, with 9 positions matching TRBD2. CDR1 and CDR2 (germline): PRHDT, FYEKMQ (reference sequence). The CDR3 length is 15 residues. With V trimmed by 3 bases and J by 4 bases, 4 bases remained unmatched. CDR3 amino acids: CASSFGREGYNEQFF. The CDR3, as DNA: TGTGCCAGCAGCTTTGGGCGGGAGGGATACAATGAGCAGTTCTTC.

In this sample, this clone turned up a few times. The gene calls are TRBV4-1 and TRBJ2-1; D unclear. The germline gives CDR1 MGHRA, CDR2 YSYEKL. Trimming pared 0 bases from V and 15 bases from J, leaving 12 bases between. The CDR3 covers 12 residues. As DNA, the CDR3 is TGCGCCAGCAGCCAAGAAAGAAGCCCTCCGTTCTTC. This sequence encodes CASSQERSPPFF.

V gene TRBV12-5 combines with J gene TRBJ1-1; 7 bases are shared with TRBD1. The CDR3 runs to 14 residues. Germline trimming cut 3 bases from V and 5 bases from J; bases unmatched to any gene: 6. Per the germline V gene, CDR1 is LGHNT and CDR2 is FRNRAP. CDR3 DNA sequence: TGTGCTAGTGGTTTTCCCAGGGGGTATACTGAAGCTTTCTTT. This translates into CASGFPRGYTEAFF.

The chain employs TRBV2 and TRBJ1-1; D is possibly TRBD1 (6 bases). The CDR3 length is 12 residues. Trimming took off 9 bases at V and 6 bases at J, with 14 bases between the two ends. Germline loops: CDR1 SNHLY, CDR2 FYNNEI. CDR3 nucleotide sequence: TGTGCCAGGAAACAGGGAGTGGCTGAAGCTTTCTTT. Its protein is CARKQGVAEAFF. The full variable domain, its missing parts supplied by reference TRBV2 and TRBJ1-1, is EPEVTQTPSHQVTQMGQEVILRCVPISNHLYFYWYRQILGQKVEFLVSFYNNEISEKSEIFDDQFSVERPDGSNFTLKIRSTKLEDSAMYFCARKQGVAEAFFGQGTRLTVV.

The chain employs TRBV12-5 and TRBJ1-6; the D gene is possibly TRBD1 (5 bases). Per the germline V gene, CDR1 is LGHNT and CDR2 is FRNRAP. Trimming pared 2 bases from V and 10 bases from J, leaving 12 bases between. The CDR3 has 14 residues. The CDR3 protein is CASGLQGMESPLHF. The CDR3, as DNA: TGTGCTAGTGGTTTGCAGGGTATGGAATCACCCCTCCACTTT.

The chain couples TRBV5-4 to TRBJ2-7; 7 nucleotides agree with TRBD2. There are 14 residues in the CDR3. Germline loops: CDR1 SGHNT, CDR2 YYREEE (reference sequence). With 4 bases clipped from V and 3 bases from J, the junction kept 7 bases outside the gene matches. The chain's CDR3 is CASSQGLTDYEQYF. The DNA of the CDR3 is TGTGCCAGCAGCCAGGGACTAACAGACTACGAGCAGTACTTC.

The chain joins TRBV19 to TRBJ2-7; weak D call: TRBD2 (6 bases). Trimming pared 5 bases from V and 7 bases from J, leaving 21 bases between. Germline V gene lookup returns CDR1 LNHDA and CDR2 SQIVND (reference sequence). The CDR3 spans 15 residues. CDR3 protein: CASSALGRGMREQYF. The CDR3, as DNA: TGTGCCAGTAGTGCCCTCGGTCGCGGGATGAGGGAGCAGTACTTC.

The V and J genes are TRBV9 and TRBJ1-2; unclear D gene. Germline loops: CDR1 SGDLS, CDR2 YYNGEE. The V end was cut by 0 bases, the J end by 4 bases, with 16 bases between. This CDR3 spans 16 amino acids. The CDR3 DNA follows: TGTGCCAGCAGCGTAGCCCCTCCACCCGAGATCTATGGCTACACCTTC. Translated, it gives CASSVAPPPEIYGYTF. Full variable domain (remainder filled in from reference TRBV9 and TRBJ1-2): DSGVTQTPKHLITATGQRVTLRCSPRSGDLSVYWYQQSLDQGLQFLIQYYNGEERAKGNILERFSAQQFPDLHSELNLSSLELGDSALYFCASSVAPPPEIYGYTFGSGTRLTVV.

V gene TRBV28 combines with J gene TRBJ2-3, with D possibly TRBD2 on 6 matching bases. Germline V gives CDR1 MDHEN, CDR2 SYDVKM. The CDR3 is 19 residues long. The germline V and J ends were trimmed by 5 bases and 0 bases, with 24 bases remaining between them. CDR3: CASSLYYGRGNPSTDTQYF. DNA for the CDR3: TGTGCCAGCAGTCTCTATTATGGGCGGGGTAATCCTAGCACAGATACGCAGTATTTT.

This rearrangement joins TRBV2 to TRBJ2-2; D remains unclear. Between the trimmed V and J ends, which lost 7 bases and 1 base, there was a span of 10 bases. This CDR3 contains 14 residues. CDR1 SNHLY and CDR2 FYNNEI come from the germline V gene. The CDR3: CASTVELNTGELFF. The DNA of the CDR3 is TGTGCCAGCACGGTGGAGTTGAACACCGGGGAGCTGTTTTTT.

The CDR3 protein is CASSSRDRGGPSTDTQYF. CDR3 DNA sequence: TGTGCCAGCAGTTCGAGAGACAGGGGGGGACCTAGCACAGATACGCAGTATTTT. The chain employs TRBV28 and TRBJ2-3; TRBD1 agrees at 9 bases. This CDR3 is built from 18 residues. After removal of 4 bases from V and 0 bases from J, the junction contained 11 bases not matched to a gene. Germline V gene data show CDR1 as MDHEN and CDR2 as SYDVKM.

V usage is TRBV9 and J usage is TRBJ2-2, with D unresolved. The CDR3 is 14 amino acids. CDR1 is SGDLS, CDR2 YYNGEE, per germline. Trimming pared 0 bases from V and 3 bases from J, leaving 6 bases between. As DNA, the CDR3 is TGTGCCAGCAGCGTAGGGGCAGACACCGGGGAGCTGTTTTTT. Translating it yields CASSVGADTGELFF.

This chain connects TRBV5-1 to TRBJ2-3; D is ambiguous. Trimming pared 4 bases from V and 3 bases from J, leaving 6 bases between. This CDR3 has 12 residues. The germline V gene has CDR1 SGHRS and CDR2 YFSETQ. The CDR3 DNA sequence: TGCGCCAGCAGCCTCGAGACAGATACGCAGTATTTT. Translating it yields CASSLETDTQYF. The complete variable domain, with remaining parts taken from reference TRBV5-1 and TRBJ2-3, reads KAGVTQTPRYLIKTRGQQVTLSCSPISGHRSVSWYQQTPGQGLQFLFEYFSETQRNKGNFPGRFSGRQFSNSRSEMNVSTLELGDSALYLCASSLETDTQYFGPGTRLTVL.

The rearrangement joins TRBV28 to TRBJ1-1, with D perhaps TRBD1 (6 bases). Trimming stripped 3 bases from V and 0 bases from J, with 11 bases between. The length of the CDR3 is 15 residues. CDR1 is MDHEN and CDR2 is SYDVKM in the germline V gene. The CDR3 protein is CASSFLDSVNTEAFF. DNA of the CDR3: TGTGCCAGCAGTTTCCTGGACAGTGTGAACACTGAAGCTTTCTTT.

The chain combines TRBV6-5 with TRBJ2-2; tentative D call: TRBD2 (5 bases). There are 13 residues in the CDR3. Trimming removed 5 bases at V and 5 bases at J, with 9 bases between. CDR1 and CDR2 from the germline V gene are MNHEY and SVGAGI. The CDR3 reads CASSPKRTGELFF. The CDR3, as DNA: TGTGCCAGCAGTCCCAAGCGGACCGGGGAGCTGTTTTTT.